This TCR beta chain was obtained from a study of CD8+ T cells in alopecia areata. Study-level points and caveats: Clonality in lesional scalp, especially alopecia totalis/universalis, exceeded that of normal scalp. Many expanded lesional clones persisted in scalp and blood during tofacitinib treatment.

A note on this clone: Its specificity is not known.

Extracted from the samples, RNA was reverse transcribed into cDNA to serve as the sequencing template. Some clones are missing from TCRdb's copy, which holds only in-frame ones; the method was immunoSEQ multiplex PCR. The sample includes more than 130,000 clones, 75% to 85% of them seen just once. Treatment specified: oral pan-JAK inhibitor, 5-10 mg twice daily. Individuals with alopecia areata gave both lesional scalp punch biopsies and peripheral blood for collection. V lost 0 bases to trimming and J lost 3 bases; unmatched junction nucleotides: 11. CDR1 LNHNV and CDR2 YYDKDF come from the germline V gene (reference sequence). This CDR3 contains 19 residues.

The sample in question was CD8+ T cells sorted from blood, obtained at week 4, from a patient treated with tofacitinib. The V call is TRBV15, the J call TRBJ2-6; 7 bases line up with TRBD1. The receptor's source is a human donor with alopecia areata. The CDR3 protein is CATSRDDEPGGYGANVLTF. Written as DNA, the CDR3 is TGTGCCACCAGCAGAGATGACGAGCCAGGGGGTTATGGGGCCAACGTCCTGACTTTC. The full variable domain, completed using reference TRBV15 and TRBJ2-6, is DAMVIQNPRYQVTQFGKPVTLSCSQTLNHNVMYWYQQKSSQAPKLLFHYYDKDFNNEADTPDNFQSRRPNTSFCFLDIRSPGLGDTAMYLCATSRDDEPGGYGANVLTFGAGSRLTVL.